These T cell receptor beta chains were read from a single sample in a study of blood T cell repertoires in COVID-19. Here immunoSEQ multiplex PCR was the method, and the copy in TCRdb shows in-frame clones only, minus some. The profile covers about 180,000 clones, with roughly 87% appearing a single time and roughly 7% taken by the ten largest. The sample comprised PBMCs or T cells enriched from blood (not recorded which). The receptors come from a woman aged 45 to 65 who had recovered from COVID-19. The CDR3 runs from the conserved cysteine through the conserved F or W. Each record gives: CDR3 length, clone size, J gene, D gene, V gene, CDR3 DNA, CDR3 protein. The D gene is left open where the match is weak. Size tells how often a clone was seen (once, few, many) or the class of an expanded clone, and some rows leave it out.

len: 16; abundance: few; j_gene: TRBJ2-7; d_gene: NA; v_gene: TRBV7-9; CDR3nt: TGTGCCAGCAGCTTAGCGTTTGCGGCAGGGGCCTACGAGCAGTACTTC; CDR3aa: CASSLAFAAGAYEQYF
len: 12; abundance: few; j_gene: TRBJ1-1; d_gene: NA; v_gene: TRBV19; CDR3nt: TGTGCCAGTAGTATTGAGAGTACTGAAGCTTTCTTT; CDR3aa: CASSIESTEAFF
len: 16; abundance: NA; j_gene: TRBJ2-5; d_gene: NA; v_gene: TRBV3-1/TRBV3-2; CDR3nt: TGTGCCAGCAGCTTAGGACAGCAGGGGGGTCGAGGGACCCAGTACTTC; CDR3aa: CASSLGQQGGRGTQYF
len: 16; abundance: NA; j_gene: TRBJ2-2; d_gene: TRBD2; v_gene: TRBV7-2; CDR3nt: TGTGCCAGCAGCATTGGACTAGCGGGAGTTACCGGGGAGCTGTTTTTT; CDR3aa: CASSIGLAGVTGELFF
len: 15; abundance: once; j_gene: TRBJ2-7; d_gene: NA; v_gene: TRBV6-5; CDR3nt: TGTGCCAGCAGTTCCCTCCGACAGGCCCTTGGGGAGCAGTACTTC; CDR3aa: CASSSLRQALGEQYF
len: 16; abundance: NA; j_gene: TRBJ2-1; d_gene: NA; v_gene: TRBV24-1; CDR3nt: TGTGCCACCAGTGATTTTACACGTACAGGTCAGGATGAGCAGTTCTTC; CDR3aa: CATSDFTRTGQDEQFF
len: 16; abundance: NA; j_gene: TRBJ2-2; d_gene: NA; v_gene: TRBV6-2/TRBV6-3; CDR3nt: TGTGCCAGCAGTTCCACCAGACTAGTTTCCCCCCCGCGGCTGTTTTTT; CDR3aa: CASSSTRLVSPPRLFF
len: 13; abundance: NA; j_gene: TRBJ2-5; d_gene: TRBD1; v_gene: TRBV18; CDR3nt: TGTGCCAGCTCACGGACAGGGCAAGAGACCCAGTACTTC; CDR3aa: CASSRTGQETQYF
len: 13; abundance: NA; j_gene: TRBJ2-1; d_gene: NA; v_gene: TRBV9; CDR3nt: TGTGCCAGCAGCGTATTGGAGTTCACTGAGCAGTTCTTC; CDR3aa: CASSVLEFTEQFF
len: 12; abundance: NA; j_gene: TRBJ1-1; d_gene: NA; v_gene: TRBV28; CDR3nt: TGTGCCAGCAGATCAGGAAACACTGAAGCTTTCTTT; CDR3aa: CASRSGNTEAFF
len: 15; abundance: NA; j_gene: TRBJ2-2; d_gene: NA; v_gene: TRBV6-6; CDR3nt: TGTGCCAGCAGCCCCTTCAGGGGATCCGGCGGGGAGCTGTTTTTT; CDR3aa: CASSPFRGSGGELFF
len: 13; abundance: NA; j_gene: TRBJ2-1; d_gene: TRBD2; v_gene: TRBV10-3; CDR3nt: TGTGCCATCAGTGTACTAGCGGACAATGAGCAGTTCTTC; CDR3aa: CAISVLADNEQFF
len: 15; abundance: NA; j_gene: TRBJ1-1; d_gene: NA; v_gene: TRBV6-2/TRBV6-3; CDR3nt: TGTGCCAGCAGTTACCTACCCCGCGCGAACACTGAAGCTTTCTTT; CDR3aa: CASSYLPRANTEAFF
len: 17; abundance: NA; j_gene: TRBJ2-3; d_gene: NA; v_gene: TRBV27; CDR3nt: TGTGCCAGCAGTTTACTAGCGTTACTCGCTAGCACAGATACGCAGTATTTT; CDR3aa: CASSLLALLASTDTQYF
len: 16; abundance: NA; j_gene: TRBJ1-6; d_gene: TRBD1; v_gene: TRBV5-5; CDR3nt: TGTGCCAGCAGCTTGGCTCCTGGGACAGGAAATTCACCCCTCCACTTT; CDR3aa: CASSLAPGTGNSPLHF
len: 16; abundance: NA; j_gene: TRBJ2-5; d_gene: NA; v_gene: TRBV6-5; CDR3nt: TGTGCCAGCAGTTACTCCGGGGAGACCTCCTGGGAGACCCAGTACTTC; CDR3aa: CASSYSGETSWETQYF
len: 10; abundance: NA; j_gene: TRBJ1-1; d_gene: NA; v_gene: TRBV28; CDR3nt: TGTGCCAGCAGTTCCCGCCGGGCTTTCTTT; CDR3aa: CASSSRRAFF
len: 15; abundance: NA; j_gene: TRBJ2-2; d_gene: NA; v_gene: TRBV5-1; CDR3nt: TGCGCCAGCAGCTCCTCAGGGGGGTACACCGGGGAGCTGTTTTTT; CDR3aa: CASSSSGGYTGELFF
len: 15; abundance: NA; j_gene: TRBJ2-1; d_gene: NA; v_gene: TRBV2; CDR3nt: TGTGCCAGCAGGAAAACCGTGGGAGACTACAATGAGCAGTTCTTC; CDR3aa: CASRKTVGDYNEQFF
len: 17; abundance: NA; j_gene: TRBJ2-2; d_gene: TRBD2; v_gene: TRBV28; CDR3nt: TGTGCCAGCAGTTCCCCGGGACTAGCGGGTAACACCGGGGAGCTGTTTTTT; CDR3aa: CASSSPGLAGNTGELFF
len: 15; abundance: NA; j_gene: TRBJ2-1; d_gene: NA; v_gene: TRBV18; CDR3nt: TGTGCCAGCTCACCCGGGGAGAGCTCCTACAATGAGCAGTTCTTC; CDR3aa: CASSPGESSYNEQFF
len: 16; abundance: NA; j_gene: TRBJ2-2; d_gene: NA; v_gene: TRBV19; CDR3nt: TGTGCCAGTAACGAACTAGAAACAACGAACACCGGGGAGCTGTTTTTT; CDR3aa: CASNELETTNTGELFF
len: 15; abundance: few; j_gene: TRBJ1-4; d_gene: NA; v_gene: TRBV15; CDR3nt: TGTGCCACCAGCAGGGAACAGCTCCAACGTGAAAAACTGTTTTTT; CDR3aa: CATSREQLQREKLFF
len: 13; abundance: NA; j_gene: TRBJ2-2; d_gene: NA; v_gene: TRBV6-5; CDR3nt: TGTGCCAGCAGTAGGCAGGGTACCGGGGAGCTGTTTTTT; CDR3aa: CASSRQGTGELFF
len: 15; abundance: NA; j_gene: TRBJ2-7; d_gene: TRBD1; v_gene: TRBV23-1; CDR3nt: TGCGCCAGCAGTCAATCGAGCCAGGGGGCCTACGAGCAGTACTTC; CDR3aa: CASSQSSQGAYEQYF
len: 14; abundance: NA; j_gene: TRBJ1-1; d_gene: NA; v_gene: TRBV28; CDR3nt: TGTGCCAGCAGTTTACCAGGGATGAACACTGAAGCTTTCTTT; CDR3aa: CASSLPGMNTEAFF
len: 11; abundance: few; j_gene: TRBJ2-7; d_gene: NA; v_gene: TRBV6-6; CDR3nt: TGTGCCAGCTCCCTGTCAGGCGAGCAGTACTTC; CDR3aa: CASSLSGEQYF
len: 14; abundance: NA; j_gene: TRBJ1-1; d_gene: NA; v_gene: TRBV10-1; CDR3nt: TGCGCCAGCAGCGTGGACAGCTCTATCGCGGAAGCTTTCTTT; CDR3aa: CASSVDSSIAEAFF
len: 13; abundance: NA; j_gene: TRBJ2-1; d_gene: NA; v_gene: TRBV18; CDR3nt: TGTGCCAGCTCAGAACCCCTCCTGGCTGAGCAGTTCTTC; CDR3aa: CASSEPLLAEQFF
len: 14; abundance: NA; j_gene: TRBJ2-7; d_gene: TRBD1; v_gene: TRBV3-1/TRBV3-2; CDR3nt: TGTGCCAGCAGCCGAACAGGGGGCGCGGGGGAGCAGTACTTC; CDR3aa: CASSRTGGAGEQYF
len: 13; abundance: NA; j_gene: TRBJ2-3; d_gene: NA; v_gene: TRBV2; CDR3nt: TGTGCCAGCAGCGCGAGCAGGGCAGATACGCAGTATTTT; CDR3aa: CASSASRADTQYF
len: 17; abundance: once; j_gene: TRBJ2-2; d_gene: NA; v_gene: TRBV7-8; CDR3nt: TGTGCCAGCAGCTTACGGGGTGGCGAGTCGAACACCGGGGAGCTGTTTTTT; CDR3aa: CASSLRGGESNTGELFF
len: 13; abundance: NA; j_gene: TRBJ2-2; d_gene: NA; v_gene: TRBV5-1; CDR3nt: TGCGCCAGCAGCATTACCGGCACCGGGGAGCTGTTTTTT; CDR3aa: CASSITGTGELFF
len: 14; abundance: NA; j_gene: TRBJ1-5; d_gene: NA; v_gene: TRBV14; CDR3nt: TGTGCCAGCAGCCCAGGGATGGGCAATCAGCCCCAGCATTTT; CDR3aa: CASSPGMGNQPQHF
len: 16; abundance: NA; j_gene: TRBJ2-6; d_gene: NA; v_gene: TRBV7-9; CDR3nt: TGTGCCAGCAGCCGGGATTTCTTCTCTGGGGCCAACGTCCTGACTTTC; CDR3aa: CASSRDFFSGANVLTF
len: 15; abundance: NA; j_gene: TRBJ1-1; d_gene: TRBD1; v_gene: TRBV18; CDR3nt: TGTGCCAGCTCACGAGCGTGGGACAGGGGCTTTGAAGCTTTCTTT; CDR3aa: CASSRAWDRGFEAFF
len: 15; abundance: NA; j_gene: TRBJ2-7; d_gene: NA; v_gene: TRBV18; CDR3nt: TGTGCCAGCTCACCGTCGACAGGGGACTACTACGAGCAGTACTTC; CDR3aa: CASSPSTGDYYEQYF
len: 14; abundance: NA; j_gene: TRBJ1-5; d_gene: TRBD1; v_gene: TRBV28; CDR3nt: TGTGCCAGCAGTCCCGGGACAGCTAATCAGCCCCAGCATTTT; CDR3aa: CASSPGTANQPQHF
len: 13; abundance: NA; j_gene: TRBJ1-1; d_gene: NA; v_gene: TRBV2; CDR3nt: TGTGCCAGCAGTGCACAGGGGAACACTGAAGCTTTCTTT; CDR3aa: CASSAQGNTEAFF
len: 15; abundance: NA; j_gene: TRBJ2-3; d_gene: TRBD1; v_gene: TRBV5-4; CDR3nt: TGTGCCAGCAGCTTGGCAGGGGGCGGCACAGATACGCAGTATTTT; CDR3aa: CASSLAGGGTDTQYF